Sequencing of this T cell receptor beta chain was carried out in a study of identical twins. Germline CDR1 reads SGHTA; CDR2 reads FQGNSA. The CDR3 is made up of 13 amino acids. Trimming took 3 bases from V and 13 from J; bases not matched to a gene: 8. This clonotype turned up a few times. MiXCR, run by TCRdb on the 5' RACE reads, gives a single entry per CDR3 protein. The table lists roughly 720,000 distinct CDR3 sequences, over 15% of them singletons. These sequences were also reported in another study, on T cells expressing NK-cell markers. From that paper: Where several donors were concerned, these clonotypes also led the CD3+CD56-NKG2C+ fraction.

Sequenced sample: PBMCs. The sequence derives from a woman younger than 35 in good health. The V and J genes are TRBV7-2 and TRBJ1-1, with 10 bases matching TRBD1. This chain's CDR3 is CASSFGGQGSGFF. DNA for the CDR3: TGTGCCAGCAGCTTTGGGGGACAGGGGTCCGGTTTCTTT.